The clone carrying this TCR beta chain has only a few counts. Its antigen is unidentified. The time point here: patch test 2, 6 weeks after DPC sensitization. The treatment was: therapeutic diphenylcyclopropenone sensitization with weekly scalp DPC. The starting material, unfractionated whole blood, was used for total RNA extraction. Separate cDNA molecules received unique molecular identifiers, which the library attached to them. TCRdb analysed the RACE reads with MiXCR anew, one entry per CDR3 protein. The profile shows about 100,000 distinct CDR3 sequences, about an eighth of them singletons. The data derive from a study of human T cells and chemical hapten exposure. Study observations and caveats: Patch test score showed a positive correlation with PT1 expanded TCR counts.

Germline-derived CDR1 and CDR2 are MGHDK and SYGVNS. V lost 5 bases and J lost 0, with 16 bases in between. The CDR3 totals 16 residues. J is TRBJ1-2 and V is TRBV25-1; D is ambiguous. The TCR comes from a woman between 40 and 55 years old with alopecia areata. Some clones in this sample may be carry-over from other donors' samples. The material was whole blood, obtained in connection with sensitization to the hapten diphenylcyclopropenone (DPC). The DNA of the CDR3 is TGTGCCAGCAGTCCCCCAGTTGCCACAGCTAACTATGGCTACACCTTC. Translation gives CASSPPVATANYGYTF.